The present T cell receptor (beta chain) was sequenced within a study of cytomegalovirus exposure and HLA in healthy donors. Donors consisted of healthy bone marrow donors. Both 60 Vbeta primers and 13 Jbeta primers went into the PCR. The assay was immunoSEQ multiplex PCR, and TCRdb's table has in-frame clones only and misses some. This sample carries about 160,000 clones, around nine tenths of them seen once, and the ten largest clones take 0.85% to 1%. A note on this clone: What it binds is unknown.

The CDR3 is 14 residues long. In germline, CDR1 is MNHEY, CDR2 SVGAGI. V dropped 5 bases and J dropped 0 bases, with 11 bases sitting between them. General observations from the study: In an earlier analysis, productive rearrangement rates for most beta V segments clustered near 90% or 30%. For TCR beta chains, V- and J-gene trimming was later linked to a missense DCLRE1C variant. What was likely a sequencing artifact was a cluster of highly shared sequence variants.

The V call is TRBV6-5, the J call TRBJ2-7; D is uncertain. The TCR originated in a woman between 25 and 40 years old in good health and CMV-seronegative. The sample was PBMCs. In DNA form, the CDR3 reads TGTGCCAGCAGTCAGATCCCCCGCTCCTACGAGCAGTACTTC. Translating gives CASSQIPRSYEQYF.